This T cell receptor (beta chain) was sequenced during a study of OX40 agonist ivuxolimab in advanced cancers. Study-wide context: Among those treated, three patients had partial responses, one with hepatocellular carcinoma and two with cutaneous melanoma.

The CDR3 contains 12 residues. V lost 3 bases and J 3 bases, leaving 3 bases between the germline ends. Per the germline V gene, CDR1 is SNHLY and CDR2 is FYNNEI. Produced via immunoSEQ multiplex PCR; TCRdb's table is partial and in-frame only. The sample has approximately 69,000 clones, 84% seen once. The clonotype originates from an adult with an advanced solid tumor such as melanoma, head and neck, liver or kidney cancer. The sequenced sample was CD4+ or CD8+ T cells sorted from blood, obtained in a trial of the OX40 agonist ivuxolimab. The chain couples TRBV2 to TRBJ1-5, with D hard to call. In DNA form, the CDR3 reads TGTGCCAGCAGTGAGAACAATCAGCCCCAGCATTTT. The encoded protein is CASSENNQPQHF.